These T cell receptor beta chains were read from a single sample in a study of blood T cell repertoires in COVID-19. Sequencing used immunoSEQ multiplex PCR; TCRdb keeps in-frame clones, though not all of them. Counted here are approximately 670,000 clones, 70% to 90% occurring once; the ten biggest clones make up 0.2% to 0.3%. The sample was peripheral blood. Receptors were obtained from a woman between 18 and 30 years old with acute or convalescent COVID-19. Both conserved end residues are part of each CDR3. D genes are given only for firm matches. Clone size is given for some rows only: seen once, a few or many times, or a class if the clone is expanded.

V gene	D gene	J gene	clone size	CDR3 protein	CDR3 DNA
TRBV5-1	.	TRBJ2-2	.	CASSLVSTGELFF	TGCGCCAGCAGCTTGGTATCCACCGGGGAGCTGTTTTTT
TRBV5-4	TRBD2	TRBJ2-3	.	CASSLASGSTSTDTQYF	TGTGCCAGCAGCTTGGCTAGCGGGAGTACTAGCACAGATACGCAGTATTTT
TRBV4-2	TRBD1	TRBJ1-1	.	CASSQEDRRATEAFF	TGTGCCAGCAGCCAAGAGGACAGGCGGGCGACTGAAGCTTTCTTT
TRBV29-1	TRBD1	TRBJ1-4	.	CSVEGQGTNEKLFF	TGCAGCGTTGAGGGACAGGGAACTAATGAAAAACTGTTTTTT
TRBV30	.	TRBJ1-2	.	CAWSARVYGYTF	TGTGCCTGGAGTGCCAGGGTTTATGGCTACACCTTC
TRBV30	.	TRBJ2-7	.	CAWSGDRPYEQYF	TGTGCCTGGAGTGGCGACAGGCCCTACGAGCAGTACTTC
TRBV10-3	.	TRBJ1-2	few	CAIGRGLANYGYTF	TGTGCCATCGGTAGGGGCCTAGCTAACTATGGCTACACCTTC
TRBV11-2	TRBD1	TRBJ1-4	.	CASSRGQGAPYNEKLFF	TGTGCCAGCAGCCGGGGACAGGGGGCGCCTTATAATGAAAAACTGTTTTTT
TRBV7-6	TRBD1	TRBJ2-7	.	CASSLMDRGEQYF	TGTGCCAGCAGCTTAATGGACAGGGGGGAGCAGTACTTC
TRBV5-6	TRBD1	TRBJ1-2	.	CASTFMRTGANYGYTF	TGTGCCAGCACCTTTATGCGGACAGGCGCTAACTATGGCTACACCTTC